This T cell receptor beta chain was sequenced in a study of naive and memory T cell subsets. CDR1 is MDHEN, CDR2 SYDVKM, per germline. The germline V and J ends were trimmed by 9 bases and 7 bases, with 24 bases remaining between them. There are 15 residues in the CDR3. Four PCR rounds used nested alpha and beta constant region primers plus the SP2 primer. A single record per CDR3 protein comes from TCRdb applying MiXCR to the 5' RACE reads. The sample carries roughly 48,000 distinct CDR3 sequences, 4.7% recorded once. A UMI-containing oligonucleotide was joined by 3' ligation to the TCR cDNA template. The sample holds many counts of this clonotype.

This receptor was taken from a female donor in good health. The chain joins TRBV28 to TRBJ2-5; the D call may be TRBD1 or TRBD2 (5 bases each). The chain's CDR3 is CASSGTSSHERTQYF. The DNA for the CDR3 is TGTGCCAGTTCCGGGACCTCTTCCCATGAAAGGACCCAGTACTTC.